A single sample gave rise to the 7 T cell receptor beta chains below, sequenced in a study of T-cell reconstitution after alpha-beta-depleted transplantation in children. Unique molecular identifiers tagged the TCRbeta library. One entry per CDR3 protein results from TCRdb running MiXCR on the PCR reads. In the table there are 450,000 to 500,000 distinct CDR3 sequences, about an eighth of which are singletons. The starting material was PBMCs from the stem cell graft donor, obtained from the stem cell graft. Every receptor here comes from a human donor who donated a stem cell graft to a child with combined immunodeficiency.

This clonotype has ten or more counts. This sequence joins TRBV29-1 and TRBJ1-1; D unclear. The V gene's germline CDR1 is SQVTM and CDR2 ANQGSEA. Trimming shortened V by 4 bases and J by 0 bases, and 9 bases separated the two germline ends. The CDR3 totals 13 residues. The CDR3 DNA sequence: TGCAGCGTTGGAAACCAGCTGAACACTGAAGCTTTCTTT. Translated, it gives CSVGNQLNTEAFF.

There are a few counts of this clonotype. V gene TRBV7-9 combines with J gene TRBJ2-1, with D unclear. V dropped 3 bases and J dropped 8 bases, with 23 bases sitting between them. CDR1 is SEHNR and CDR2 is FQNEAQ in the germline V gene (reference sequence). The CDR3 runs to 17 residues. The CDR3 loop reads CASSFPAPRPGFDEQFF. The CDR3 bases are TGTGCCAGCAGCTTCCCAGCCCCCCGTCCCGGGTTTGATGAGCAGTTCTTC.

DNA of the CDR3: TGCGCCAGCAGCAGCCGGGACAACCTCTATGGCTACACCTTC. Amino acids: CASSSRDNLYGYTF. The V call is TRBV5-1, the J call TRBJ1-2, with TRBD1 as a possible D gene (6 bases). CDR1 SGHRS and CDR2 YFSETQ come from the germline V gene. This CDR3 is built from 14 residues. V dropped 4 bases and J dropped 4 bases, with 14 bases sitting between them.

CDR3 in amino acids: CSVQTNEQFF. DNA for the CDR3: TGCAGTGTTCAAACAAATGAGCAGTTCTTC. The rearrangement links TRBV20-1 to TRBJ2-1; D uncertain. CDR3 length: 10 residues. Germline CDR1 is DFQATT and CDR2 is SNEGSKA (reference sequence). V shed 7 bases and J shed 7 bases, with 8 bases lying between them.

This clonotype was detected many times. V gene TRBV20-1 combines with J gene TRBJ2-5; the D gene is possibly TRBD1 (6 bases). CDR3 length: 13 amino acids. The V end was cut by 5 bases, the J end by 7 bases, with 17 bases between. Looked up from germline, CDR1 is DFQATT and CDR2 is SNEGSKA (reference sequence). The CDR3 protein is CSAPIRGYGTQYF. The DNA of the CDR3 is TGCAGTGCTCCAATCAGGGGATACGGGACCCAGTACTTC.

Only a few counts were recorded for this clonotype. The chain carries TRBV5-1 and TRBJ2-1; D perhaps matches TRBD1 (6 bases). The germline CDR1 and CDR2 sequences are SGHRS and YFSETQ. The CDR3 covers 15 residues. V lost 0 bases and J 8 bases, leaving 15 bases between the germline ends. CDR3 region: CASSLALGARDEQFF. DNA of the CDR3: TGCGCCAGCAGCTTGGCCTTGGGGGCGCGGGATGAGCAGTTCTTC.

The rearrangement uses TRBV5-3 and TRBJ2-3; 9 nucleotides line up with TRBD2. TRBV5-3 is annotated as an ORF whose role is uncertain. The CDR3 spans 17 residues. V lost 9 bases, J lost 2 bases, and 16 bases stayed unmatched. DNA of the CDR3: TGTGCCATGGGCTTGTCGGCTAGCGGGGTGCTCACAGATACGCAGTATTTT. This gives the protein CAMGLSASGVLTDTQYF.